Below are 28 T cell receptor beta chains sequenced from a single sample in a study of blood T cell repertoires in COVID-19. The table came from immunoSEQ multiplex PCR; TCRdb's copy has only in-frame clones and leaves some out. Here the sample spans 210,000 or so clones, roughly four fifths being singletons. Specimen: peripheral blood. These receptors all stem from a man aged 50 or older who had recovered from COVID-19.

The chain carries TRBV18 and TRBJ2-7, with D perhaps matching TRBD2 (5 bases). Germline V gene lookup returns CDR1 KGHSH and CDR2 LQKENI. The CDR3 has 15 amino acids. The germline V and J ends were trimmed by 3 bases and 5 bases, with 17 bases remaining between them. CDR3 residues: CASSPTRSSENEQYF. DNA of the CDR3: TGTGCCAGCTCACCTACCCGGAGTAGCGAAAACGAGCAGTACTTC.

The CDR3 bases are TGTGCCAGCAGCTTAGACCAGGGGTCGGCCACTGAAGCTTTCTTT. This translates into CASSLDQGSATEAFF. The J gene is TRBJ1-1, the V gene TRBV7-2; possibly TRBD1 for D (6 bases). Germline V gene sequence: CDR1 SGHTA, CDR2 FQGNSA. Between the trimmed V and J ends, which lost 1 base and 4 bases, there was a span of 13 bases. There are 15 residues in the CDR3.

Concerning this clone: This CDR3 is also generated by other DNA sequences in the sample. This rearrangement joins TRBV5-5 to TRBJ1-2, with D possibly being TRBD1 (6 bases). V lost 2 bases, J lost 3 bases, and 8 bases lay in between. Germline assignment: CDR1 SGHKS and CDR2 YYEKEE (reference sequence). CDR3 size: 13 residues. In DNA, the CDR3 is TGTGCCAGCAGCTTACAGGGTGACTATGGCTACACCTTC. As protein: CASSLQGDYGYTF. The full variable domain, rest sourced from reference TRBV5-5 and TRBJ1-2, is DAGVTQSPTHLIKTRGQQVTLRCSPISGHKSVSWYQQVLGQGPQFIFQYYEKEERGRGNFPDRFSARQFPNYSSELNVNALLLGDSALYLCASSLQGDYGYTFGSGTRLTVV.

The J gene is TRBJ2-5, the V gene TRBV19; D not resolved. V was clipped by 6 bases and J by 2 bases, with 10 bases between them. CDR3 length: 13 amino acids. Germline V CDR1 and CDR2: LNHDA, SQIVND (reference sequence). CDR3 residues: CASSPNRQETQYF. The CDR3 region has the DNA TGTGCCAGTAGCCCGAATCGGCAAGAGACCCAGTACTTC.

CDR3 nucleotides: TGTGCCAGCAGGCCCGGGACAGGGGGGCATTATGGCTACACCTTC. This codes for CASRPGTGGHYGYTF. The chain uses TRBV6-6 and TRBJ1-2; 11 bases match TRBD1. The junction had 8 bases not matched to a gene; V was cut back by 6 bases and J by 5 bases. Germline V gene lookup returns CDR1 MNHNY and CDR2 SVGAGI (reference sequence). The CDR3 loop spans 15 amino acids.

This clone has a handful of counts. This chain uses TRBV11-2 with TRBJ1-1; possibly TRBD1 for D (6 bases). Trimming took off 5 bases at V and 3 bases at J, with 16 bases between the two ends. The germline CDR1 and CDR2 sequences are SGHAT and FQNNGV. This CDR3 comprises 15 residues. CDR3 in DNA: TGTGCCAGCAGCCCTAACTCAGGGGTCGACACTGAAGCTTTCTTT. Amino acids: CASSPNSGVDTEAFF.

CDR3 nucleotide sequence: TGTGCCAGTAGTATCGCCAGGGGCGATAGGGGCTACACCTTC. Translated, it gives CASSIARGDRGYTF. This chain links TRBV19 with TRBJ1-2; TRBD1 might be the D (6 bases). The CDR3 runs to 14 residues. Germline CDR1 reads LNHDA; CDR2 reads SQIVND (reference sequence). V was pared by 3 bases and J by 8 bases, with 16 bases between.

This rearrangement joins TRBV5-1 to TRBJ2-3, with D perhaps TRBD2 (5 bases). Germline loops: CDR1 SGHRS, CDR2 YFSETQ. With 4 bases removed from V and 0 bases from J, the gap between germline ends came to 18 bases. The CDR3 totals 17 residues. The CDR3 bases are TGCGCCAGCAGCCCCGGCCAAGGAGCGGTTAGCACAGATACGCAGTATTTT. The encoded protein is CASSPGQGAVSTDTQYF.

The chain uses TRBV20-1 and TRBJ2-1; D perhaps matches TRBD2 (6 bases). CDR1 is DFQATT and CDR2 is SNEGSKA in the germline V gene (reference sequence). The CDR3 loop spans 15 amino acids. The V end lost 3 bases, the J end lost 2 bases, and 14 bases lay between the germline ends. CDR3 nucleotides: TGCAGTGCTAGTGGAGGGAAGGTCCCCTACAATGAGCAGTTCTTC. This codes for CSASGGKVPYNEQFF.

This clone has a single count. The chain uses TRBV19 and TRBJ2-7, with 9 bases lining up with TRBD1. Germline V gene data show CDR1 as LNHDA and CDR2 as SQIVND (reference sequence). With V trimmed by 5 bases and J by 0 bases, 5 bases remained unmatched. This CDR3 is 15 amino acids long. CDR3 region: CASSDGTGNSYEQYF. The CDR3, as DNA: TGTGCCAGTAGTGATGGGACAGGGAACTCCTACGAGCAGTACTTC.

The V and J genes are TRBV6-2 or TRBV6-3 and TRBJ1-2, with a tentative D call TRBD1 (6 bases). Germline loops: CDR1 MNHEY, CDR2 SVGEGT. Deletions cut 2 bases from V and 5 bases from J, with 12 bases between. This CDR3 is 14 amino acids long. Here the CDR3 reads CASSYRAGEYGYTF. CDR3 coding DNA: TGTGCCAGCAGTTACAGGGCAGGGGAATATGGCTACACCTTC.

The J gene is TRBJ2-3, the V gene TRBV27; 13 bases map to TRBD2. J lost 1 base, V lost 4 bases, and 8 bases had no gene match. The CDR3 contains 18 residues. The germline gives CDR1 MNHEY, CDR2 SMNVEV (reference sequence). The CDR3 reads CASSSLGLAGVGTDTQYF. CDR3 coding DNA: TGTGCCAGCAGTTCCCTCGGACTAGCGGGAGTGGGCACAGATACGCAGTATTTT.

The chain is built from TRBV30 and TRBJ2-5, with 7 bases aligning to TRBD1. This CDR3 is built from 13 residues. Unmatched junction bases numbered 5, after V lost 5 bases and J lost 2 bases. Germline lookup yields CDR1 GTSNPN and CDR2 SVGIG (reference sequence). The CDR3 sequence: CAWSTGSQETQYF. CDR3 nucleotides: TGTGCCTGGTCGACAGGGTCACAAGAGACCCAGTACTTC.

The chain joins TRBV7-2 to TRBJ2-7, with 7 bases identical to TRBD2. The J segment lost 2 bases and the V segment lost 3 bases, leaving 4 bases of the junction unmatched. The CDR3 loop spans 14 amino acids. CDR1 is SGHTA, CDR2 FQGNSA, per germline. CDR3 in DNA: TGTGCCAGCAGCTTTCTAGCGGCGACCTACGAGCAGTACTTC. This sequence encodes CASSFLAATYEQYF. Looking up the rest from reference TRBV7-2 and TRBJ2-7 gives the full variable domain: GAGVSQSPSNKVTEKGKDVELRCDPISGHTALYWYRQSLGQGLEFLIYFQGNSAPDKSGLPSDRFSAERTGGSVSTLTIQRTQQEDSAVYLCASSFLAATYEQYFGPGTRLTVT.

The chain carries TRBV28 and TRBJ2-1, with TRBD2 identical over 9 bases. The germline V gene has CDR1 MDHEN and CDR2 SYDVKM. There are 15 residues in the CDR3. Trimming cost V 3 bases and J 9 bases; bases outside gene matches: 9. CDR3 amino acids: CASSFPAGGPVEQFF. CDR3 sequence (DNA): TGTGCCAGCAGTTTTCCAGCGGGAGGCCCGGTTGAGCAGTTCTTC.

This chain links TRBV7-2 with TRBJ2-7; TRBD2 aligns across 8 bases. CDR3 size: 17 residues. V lost 0 bases and J lost 3; bases outside the gene matches: 10. Germline values: CDR1 SGHTA, CDR2 FQGNSA. CDR3 protein: CASSLAGWNGRGYEQYF. The CDR3 nucleotides are TGTGCCAGCAGCTTAGCCGGGTGGAACGGGAGGGGCTACGAGCAGTACTTC.

V is TRBV19 and J is TRBJ1-1, with 7 bases that match TRBD1. V was pared by 3 bases and J by 1 base, with 5 bases of the junction left unmatched. Germline values: CDR1 LNHDA, CDR2 SQIVND (reference sequence). CDR3 length equals 15 residues. Written as DNA, the CDR3 is TGTGCCAGTAGTATCGGAGGGGGCGGGAACACTGAAGCTTTCTTT. Residues: CASSIGGGGNTEAFF.

J is TRBJ2-6 and V is TRBV27, with no clear D. This CDR3 comprises 15 residues. Looked up from germline, CDR1 is MNHEY and CDR2 is SMNVEV (reference sequence). V was shortened by 6 bases and J by 2 bases, with 11 bases between the two germline ends. The CDR3 DNA follows: TGTGCCAGCAGAATGTCTTCAGCTGGGGCCAACGTCCTGACTTTC. Its protein is CASRMSSAGANVLTF.

This chain connects TRBV7-2 to TRBJ1-1; 8 bases are a match to TRBD1. CDR3 length: 15 amino acids. Per the germline V gene, CDR1 is SGHTA and CDR2 is FQGNSA. With 2 bases clipped from V and 6 bases from J, the junction kept 8 bases outside the gene matches. CDR3: CASSLQSGGFPEAFF. CDR3 DNA sequence: TGTGCCAGCAGCTTACAGTCAGGGGGCTTTCCTGAAGCTTTCTTT.

The chain couples TRBV5-4 to TRBJ1-2; 7 nucleotides line up with TRBD1. This CDR3 has 14 residues. Germline V CDR1 and CDR2: SGHNT, YYREEE (reference sequence). Unmatched junction bases numbered 3, after V lost 0 bases and J lost 4 bases. The CDR3 DNA reads TGTGCCAGCAGCTTGGCAGGGGGGATCTATGGCTACACCTTC. It encodes CASSLAGGIYGYTF.

CDR3 nucleotide sequence: TGTGCCAGCAGCCAGGGCGCCGGCACTGAAGCTTTCTTT. Its protein is CASSQGAGTEAFF. The chain combines TRBV6-4 with TRBJ1-1, with D possibly TRBD1 on 5 matching bases. V gave up 6 bases and J gave up 4 bases, with 12 bases separating them. Germline CDR1 MRHNA, CDR2 SNTAGT. This CDR3 spans 13 amino acids.

The chain has TRBV25-1 and TRBJ2-2; D gene unclear. Trimming stripped 10 bases from V and 1 base from J, with 10 bases between. The CDR3 is 13 amino acids. The germline V gene has CDR1 MGHDK and CDR2 SYGVNS. CDR3 protein: CATCRVNTGELFF. DNA of the CDR3: TGTGCCACCTGCCGAGTGAACACCGGGGAGCTGTTTTTT.

The J gene is TRBJ2-2, the V gene TRBV27; 10 nucleotides align to TRBD2. The CDR3 is made up of 18 amino acids. Germline-derived CDR1 and CDR2 are MNHEY and SMNVEV (reference sequence). Trimming cost V 8 bases and J 5 bases; bases outside gene matches: 17. The CDR3 bases are TGTGCCAGCGGAGCAACTGCCCGGCTAGCGGGAGTTACCGGGGAGCTGTTTTTT. It specifies CASGATARLAGVTGELFF.

The chain has TRBV5-4 and TRBJ2-2; possible D gene TRBD1, 6 bases. The V end was cut by 3 bases, the J end by 2 bases, with 14 bases between. CDR3 length: 16 residues. Per the germline V gene, CDR1 is SGHNT and CDR2 is YYREEE (reference sequence). CDR3 loop: CASSSLWTDNTGELFF. CDR3 DNA: TGTGCCAGCAGCTCACTCTGGACAGACAACACCGGGGAGCTGTTTTTT.

The chain links TRBV6-5 to TRBJ1-1; tentative D call: TRBD1 (5 bases). Trimming removed 8 bases from V and 4 bases from J, with 20 bases in between. This CDR3 is 15 amino acids long. CDR1 and CDR2 (germline): MNHEY, SVGAGI. The CDR3 sequence: CASHRGRAFGTEAFF. CDR3 DNA: TGTGCCAGCCACCGTGGCAGGGCTTTTGGCACTGAAGCTTTCTTT.

The genes are TRBV5-1 and TRBJ2-1; 10 bases line up with TRBD2. The CDR3 spans 16 residues. Germline CDR1 reads SGHRS; CDR2 reads YFSETQ. Trimming removed 0 bases from V and 8 bases from J; junction bases left unmatched: 8. The CDR3 region has the DNA TGCGCCAGCAGCTTGGGTTCTAGCGGGAGCATTTATGAGCAGTTCTTC. It codes for CASSLGSSGSIYEQFF. Full variable domain (outside the CDR3, taken from reference TRBV5-1 and TRBJ2-1): KAGVTQTPRYLIKTRGQQVTLSCSPISGHRSVSWYQQTPGQGLQFLFEYFSETQRNKGNFPGRFSGRQFSNSRSEMNVSTLELGDSALYLCASSLGSSGSIYEQFFGPGTRLTVL.

The chain combines TRBV7-2 with TRBJ1-1; perhaps TRBD1 as D (5 bases). This CDR3 is built from 14 residues. Trimming took off 4 bases at V and 11 bases at J, with 20 bases between the two ends. From germline, CDR1 is SGHTA and CDR2 FQGNSA. The CDR3 DNA sequence: TGTGCCAGCAGCTCTCTCATCGGGGGATTGGAGGCTTTCTTT. This sequence encodes CASSSLIGGLEAFF.

This clone was seen more than once but under ten times. The sample holds other DNA sequences that translate to the same CDR3. The rearrangement links TRBV7-9 to TRBJ2-7, with unresolved D. Trimming removed 5 bases from V and 1 base from J, with 6 bases in between. There are 12 residues in the CDR3. CDR1 and CDR2 from the germline V gene are SEHNR and FQNEAQ (reference sequence). CDR3 residues: CASSGRSYEQYF. Here the CDR3 DNA reads TGTGCCAGCAGCGGGCGTTCCTACGAGCAGTACTTC.